This TCR beta chain is drawn from a study of blood T cell repertoires in COVID-19. The wider study: Samples of COVID-19 (acute and convalescent) were obtained from the United States, Italy and Spain. Sources were T cells, B-cell-depleted T cells, or PBMCs; the material itself was cDNA or gDNA.

This CDR3 is built from 13 residues. From germline, CDR1 is SGHDN and CDR2 FVKESK. V lost 6 bases and J 6 bases, leaving 12 bases between the germline ends. Only in-frame clones appear in the TCRdb table, and some are missing; sequencing was by immunoSEQ multiplex PCR. The table has about 170,000 clones, around four fifths seen once. Patients of the Seattle cohort, enrolled during active infection, were followed longitudinally. The receptor's source is a woman of 80 years or more with COVID-19, enrolled during active disease. The rearrangement uses TRBV14 and TRBJ2-1; D is perhaps TRBD1 (6 bases). The sample taken for sequencing was peripheral blood. CDR3 DNA: TGTGCCAGCAGGAGGACAGCAGTCAATGAGCAGTTCTTC. Its protein product is CASRRTAVNEQFF. Filled out from reference TRBV14 and TRBJ2-1, the complete variable domain reads EAGVTQFPSHSVIEKGQTVTLRCDPISGHDNLYWYRRVMGKEIKFLLHFVKESKQDESGMPNNRFLAERTGGTYSTLKVQPAELEDSGVYFCASRRTAVNEQFFGPGTRLTVL.